The T cell receptor (beta chain) under discussion was sequenced for a study of technical replicates of blood from a handful of donors. Trimming cost V 5 bases and J 0 bases; bases outside gene matches: 0. Germline V gene lookup returns CDR1 SGHAT and CDR2 FQNNGV. CDR3 length: 15 amino acids. Clones were read by immunoSEQ multiplex PCR, and TCRdb kept only the in-frame ones, dropping some. The data show over 75,000 clones, with around 95% seen just once and approximately 0.22% held by the top ten. This sequence joins TRBV11-2 and TRBJ2-4, with 11 bases lining up with TRBD2. The sequencing sample was made of T cells isolated from PBMCs. The source of this sequence is a human donor in good health. DNA for the CDR3: TGTGCCAGCAGCACTAGCGGGAGAGCCAAAAACATTCAGTACTTC. It codes for CASSTSGRAKNIQYF.